Listed below are T cell receptor beta chains from one sample, sequenced in a study of shared clonotypes between healthy human individuals. Method: immunoSEQ multiplex PCR; TCRdb's copy keeps in-frame clones and lacks some. Of about 500,000 clones in the sample, roughly 80% were seen once. The sequenced material came from PBMCs. The receptors originated from a woman in her forties in good health. Some clones in this sample may be carry-over from other donors' samples. CDR3s include the opening cysteine and the closing phenylalanine or tryptophan. Fields, in order: clone size, D gene, V gene, J gene, CDR3 protein, CDR3 DNA. A D gene is named only where the DNA matches it firmly. The size of a clone is reported for some rows only, either as once, few or many, or as a class for expanded clones.

-,-,TRBV30,TRBJ2-2,CAWIGLGGRLAENTGELFF,TGTGCCTGGATAGGCCTGGGGGGCAGGCTAGCGGAGAACACCGGGGAGCTGTTTTTT
-,TRBD2,TRBV5-6,TRBJ2-7,CASSLELAGGEQYF,TGTGCCAGCAGCTTGGAGCTAGCGGGAGGCGAGCAGTACTTC
once,TRBD1,TRBV27,TRBJ2-3,CASSYGQGNTDTQYF,TGTGCCAGCAGTTACGGACAGGGGAACACAGATACGCAGTATTTT
-,TRBD1,TRBV6-5,TRBJ2-7,CASRRTGTYEQYF,TGTGCCAGCAGGCGGACAGGAACCTACGAGCAGTACTTC
many,-,TRBV7-9,TRBJ2-7,CASSLHDSLEQYF,TGTGCCAGCAGCTTACACGACAGCCTCGAGCAGTACTTC
once,TRBD2,TRBV4-2,TRBJ2-1,CASSQDWVRASGNNEQFF,TGTGCCAGCAGCCAAGATTGGGTGCGAGCTAGCGGGAACAATGAGCAGTTCTTC
-,TRBD1,TRBV19,TRBJ1-5,CASSSLTGEYQPQHF,TGTGCCAGTAGTTCCTTGACAGGGGAGTACCAGCCCCAGCATTTT
-,-,TRBV9,TRBJ2-7,CASSVEGDRAYEQYF,TGTGCCAGCAGCGTAGAAGGGGACCGAGCCTACGAGCAGTACTTC
-,TRBD1,TRBV19,TRBJ1-2,CASSTPGTGGNYGYTF,TGTGCCAGTAGTACCCCCGGGACAGGGGGCAACTATGGCTACACCTTC
once,TRBD1,TRBV14,TRBJ1-1,CASSQIQGGPEAFF,TGTGCCAGCAGCCAAATACAGGGGGGCCCTGAAGCTTTCTTT
-,-,TRBV28,TRBJ1-1,CASRHLGPNTEAFF,TGTGCCAGCAGACACCTGGGTCCGAACACTGAAGCTTTCTTT
-,-,TRBV4-1,TRBJ1-2,CASSQEYRLGSTF,TGCGCCAGCAGCCAAGAGTATCGTTTAGGATCCACCTTC
-,TRBD2,TRBV15,TRBJ2-7,CATSRGLPGTIYEQYF,TGTGCCACCAGCAGAGGGTTGCCCGGGACTATCTACGAGCAGTACTTC
-,-,TRBV20-1,TRBJ2-1,CSARRSNEQFF,TGCAGTGCTAGACGCAGCAATGAGCAGTTCTTC